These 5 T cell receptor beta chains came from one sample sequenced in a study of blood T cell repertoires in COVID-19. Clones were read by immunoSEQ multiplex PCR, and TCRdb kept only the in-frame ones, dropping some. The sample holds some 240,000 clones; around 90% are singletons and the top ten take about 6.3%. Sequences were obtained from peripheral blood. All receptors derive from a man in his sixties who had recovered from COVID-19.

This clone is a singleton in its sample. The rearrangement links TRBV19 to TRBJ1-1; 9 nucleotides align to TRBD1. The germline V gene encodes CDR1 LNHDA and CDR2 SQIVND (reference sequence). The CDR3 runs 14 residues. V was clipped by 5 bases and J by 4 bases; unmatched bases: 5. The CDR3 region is CASSLQGAGTEAFF. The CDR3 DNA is TGTGCCAGTAGTCTACAGGGGGCTGGCACTGAAGCTTTCTTT.

The CDR3 nucleotides read TGTGCCAGTAGTATGAGTAACTATGGCTACACCTTC. Translation gives CASSMSNYGYTF. The chain employs TRBV19 and TRBJ1-2; D is uncertain. This CDR3 spans 12 amino acids. Trimming pared 3 bases from V and 1 base from J, leaving 3 bases between. CDR1 LNHDA and CDR2 SQIVND come from the germline V gene (reference sequence). The full variable domain, its missing parts supplied by reference TRBV19 and TRBJ1-2, is DGGITQSPKYLFRKEGQNVTLSCEQNLNHDAMYWYRQDPGQGLRLIYYSQIVNDFQKGDIAEGYSVSREKKESFPLTVTSAQKNPTAFYLCASSMSNYGYTFGSGTRLTVV.

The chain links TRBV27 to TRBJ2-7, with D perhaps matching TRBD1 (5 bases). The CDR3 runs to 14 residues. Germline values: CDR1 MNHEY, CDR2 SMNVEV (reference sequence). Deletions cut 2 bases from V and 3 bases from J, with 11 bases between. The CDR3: CASSLNGRVYEQYF. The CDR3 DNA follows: TGTGCCAGCAGTTTAAATGGCAGGGTCTACGAGCAGTACTTC.

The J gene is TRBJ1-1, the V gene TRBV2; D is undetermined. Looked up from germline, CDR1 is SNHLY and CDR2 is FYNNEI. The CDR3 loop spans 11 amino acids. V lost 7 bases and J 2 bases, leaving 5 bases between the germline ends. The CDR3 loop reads CASTYNTEAFF. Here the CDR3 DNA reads TGTGCCAGCACCTATAACACTGAAGCTTTCTTT.

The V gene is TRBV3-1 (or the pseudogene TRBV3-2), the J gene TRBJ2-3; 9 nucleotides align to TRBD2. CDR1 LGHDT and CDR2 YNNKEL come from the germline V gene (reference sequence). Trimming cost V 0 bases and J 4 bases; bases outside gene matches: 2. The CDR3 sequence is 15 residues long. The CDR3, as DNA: TGTGCCAGCAGCCAAGAGGGCGGGGGGGCAGATACGCAGTATTTT. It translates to CASSQEGGGADTQYF.